This T cell receptor beta chain was documented in a study of PD-1 blockade in classical Hodgkin lymphoma. Germline V gene lookup returns CDR1 SNHLY and CDR2 FYNNEI. The CDR3 has 16 amino acids. V was clipped by 6 bases and J by 15 bases; unmatched bases: 15. Data came from immunoSEQ multiplex PCR; TCRdb stores just in-frame clones and leaves some out. Seen here are about 27,000 clones, about 72% observed once, and the top ten hold 3% to 4.5%. As for time point: cycle 4 day 1 (C4D1), after less than seven weeks of nivolumab. Following autologous stem cell transplantation, relapse occurred in every patient, and exposure to brentuximab vedotin varied. This clone was found once.

The sample was peripheral blood mononuclear cells (PBMCs), taken before the fourth cycle of nivolumab. This clonotype was obtained from a human donor with classical Hodgkin lymphoma. The chain uses TRBV2 and TRBJ2-1; 15 nucleotides line up with TRBD2. The DNA of the CDR3 is TGTGCCAGCAGCGGCGGACTAGCGGGAGGGCGGATTGGTCTGTTCTTC. This translates into CASSGGLAGGRIGLFF.